Following are 32 T cell receptor beta chains from one sample sequenced in a study of blood T cell repertoires in COVID-19. Sequencing used immunoSEQ multiplex PCR; TCRdb keeps in-frame clones, though not all of them. Altogether roughly 180,000 clones are present, 75% to 85% being singletons, with the ten largest covering more than 7%. The specimen was peripheral blood. The receptors shown here come from a woman aged 55-70 years with COVID-19, enrolled during active disease.

This clone turned up a few times. The genes are TRBV5-6 and TRBJ2-4; a weak D match, TRBD1 (6 bases). Germline values: CDR1 SGHDT, CDR2 YYEEEE. The ends were cut back, 6 bases at V and 3 bases at J, with 16 bases in the middle. CDR3 size: 15 residues. CDR3 sequence (DNA): TGTGCCAGCATGTTTAACCGGGACAACAAAAACATTCAGTACTTC. The encoded protein is CASMFNRDNKNIQYF.

The chain has TRBV12-2 and TRBJ1-2; no check of the table's D call, TRBD1, against the DNA was made. TRBV12-2 is a listed pseudogene. This CDR3 region has 15 residues. The CDR3 region is CASRLARNRGRGYTF. The DNA for the CDR3 is TGTGCAAGTCGCTTGGCCCGGAACAGGGGACGTGGCTACACCTTC.

This sequence joins TRBV5-5 and TRBJ1-2, with a weak D call TRBD1 (5 bases). V gave up 1 base and J gave up 8 bases, with 15 bases separating them. This CDR3 has 14 amino acids. Germline V gives CDR1 SGHKS, CDR2 YYEKEE (reference sequence). The CDR3 loop is CASSLRWGGGGYTF. The DNA of the CDR3 is TGTGCCAGCAGCTTGAGGTGGGGCGGAGGGGGCTACACCTTC.

V gene TRBV5-4 combines with J gene TRBJ1-1; 9 bases line up with TRBD1. This CDR3 has 15 residues. Germline values: CDR1 SGHNT, CDR2 YYREEE (reference sequence). The junction had 6 bases not matched to a gene; V was cut back by 1 base and J by 5 bases. CDR3 nucleotide sequence: TGTGCCAGCAGCTTGTCGGTGACAGGGGGGACTGAAGCTTTCTTT. It translates to CASSLSVTGGTEAFF.

The chain uses TRBV18 and TRBJ1-2; possible D gene TRBD1, 5 bases. CDR3 length: 13 amino acids. Trimming shortened V by 0 bases and J by 4 bases, and 6 bases separated the two germline ends. CDR1 is KGHSH, CDR2 LQKENI, per germline. The CDR3 region is CASSPPTAYGYTF. The CDR3 DNA is TGTGCCAGCTCACCACCGACAGCCTATGGCTACACCTTC.

This chain uses TRBV24-1 with TRBJ2-3; 10 nucleotides align to TRBD1. The CDR3 loop spans 15 amino acids. With V trimmed by 4 bases and J by 6 bases, 6 bases remained unmatched. Germline CDR1 reads KGHDR; CDR2 reads SFDVKD. CDR3 bases: TGTGCCACCAGTGACTGGGACAGGGGAAGTGATACGCAGTATTTT. It codes for CATSDWDRGSDTQYF.

The chain combines TRBV7-2 with TRBJ1-1, with D possibly being TRBD1 (5 bases). The V gene lost 4 bases and the J gene lost 0 bases, with 12 bases spanning the gap. Germline V gene sequence: CDR1 SGHTA, CDR2 FQGNSA. This CDR3 contains 15 residues. CDR3 sequence (DNA): TGTGCCAGCAGCTCAGACAGCTTTATGAACACTGAAGCTTTCTTT. This translates into CASSSDSFMNTEAFF.

This clone came up a few times. The rearrangement uses TRBV7-9 and TRBJ1-1; TRBD1 aligns across 7 bases. The CDR3 runs to 13 residues. Germline CDR1 reads SEHNR; CDR2 reads FQNEAQ (reference sequence). The ends lost 3 bases at V and 6 bases at J; junction bases unmatched: 4. The CDR3 region is CASSLEGAAEAFF. CDR3 coding DNA: TGTGCCAGCAGCTTGGAGGGGGCGGCTGAAGCTTTCTTT. The whole variable domain, remainder taken from reference TRBV7-9 and TRBJ1-1, is DTGVSQNPRHKITKRGQNVTFRCDPISEHNRLYWYRQTLGQGPEFLTYFQNEAQLEKSRLLSDRFSAERPKGSFSTLEIQRTEQGDSAMYLCASSLEGAAEAFFGQGTRLTVV.

V is TRBV28 and J is TRBJ2-7; D is uncertain. V lost 8 bases and J lost 7, with 18 bases in between. From germline, CDR1 is MDHEN and CDR2 SYDVKM. The CDR3 is made up of 13 amino acids. The CDR3, as DNA: TGTGCCAGCCGTGCCGCGTCGGTGCGGGAGCAGTACGTC. It is translated as CASRAASVREQYV.

A few counts support this clone. The chain couples TRBV28 to TRBJ1-4; 9 bases are shared with TRBD1. Germline V gives CDR1 MDHEN, CDR2 SYDVKM. The V gene end was trimmed by 0 bases and the J gene end by 7 bases; junction bases not matched to a gene: 9. The CDR3 runs to 17 residues. The CDR3 DNA follows: TGTGCCAGCAGTTTATGGGCCCCGGGACAGGGTAGTGAAAAACTGTTTTTT. Translated, it gives CASSLWAPGQGSEKLFF.

CDR3 nucleotides: TGTGCCAGCAGCCCTGGGGCCTCTTTTAATGAAAAACTGTTTTTT. Its translation: CASSPGASFNEKLFF. J is TRBJ1-4 and V is TRBV3-1 (or the pseudogene TRBV3-2); D possibly corresponds to TRBD1 (5 bases). V dropped 4 bases and J dropped 4 bases, with 13 bases sitting between them. Per germline, CDR1 LGHDT and CDR2 YNNKEL (reference sequence). The CDR3 totals 15 residues.

With regard to this clone: The junction does not match germline at one end; this may be a read error. The V call is TRBV5-6, the J call TRBJ2-5; 12 bases map to TRBD2. CDR3 length: 12 residues. Germline V CDR1 and CDR2: SGHDT, YYEEEE. DNA of the CDR3: TGTGCCAGCAGCTTAAGGAGGACTAGCGGGGACTTC. Amino acids: CASSLRRTSGDF.

This chain uses TRBV2 with TRBJ1-5, with D tentatively TRBD1 (6 bases). V shed 8 bases and J shed 3 bases, with 11 bases lying between them. The CDR3 spans 13 residues. Germline V gene sequence: CDR1 SNHLY, CDR2 FYNNEI. The CDR3 loop is CASGGGLNQPQHF. CDR3 in DNA: TGTGCCAGCGGTGGGGGCCTCAATCAGCCCCAGCATTTT.

CDR3 sequence: CASRIMYGTERAYNSPLHF. As DNA, the CDR3 is TGTGCCAGCAGAATTATGTACGGAACGGAGAGGGCCTATAATTCACCCCTCCACTTT. The chain is built from TRBV27 and TRBJ1-6, with D unresolved. Deletions cut 6 bases from V and 2 bases from J, with 23 bases between. This CDR3 is built from 19 residues. Germline CDR1 and CDR2: MNHEY and SMNVEV (reference sequence).

The chain uses TRBV2 and TRBJ1-5; D not resolved. Germline-derived CDR1 and CDR2 are SNHLY and FYNNEI. Trimming removed 4 bases at V and 2 bases at J, with 15 bases between. This CDR3 spans 16 amino acids. The CDR3 loop is CASSGEEAFGNQPQHF. Here the CDR3 DNA reads TGTGCCAGCAGTGGGGAGGAGGCGTTTGGCAATCAGCCCCAGCATTTT. The full variable domain, with the rest looked up from reference TRBV2 and TRBJ1-5, is EPEVTQTPSHQVTQMGQEVILRCVPISNHLYFYWYRQILGQKVEFLVSFYNNEISEKSEIFDDQFSVERPDGSNFTLKIRSTKLEDSAMYFCASSGEEAFGNQPQHFGDGTRLSIL.

This sequence joins TRBV4-1 and TRBJ2-3, with 8 positions matching TRBD2. The J segment lost 4 bases and the V segment lost 0 bases, leaving 6 bases of the junction unmatched. The germline V gene encodes CDR1 MGHRA and CDR2 YSYEKL. The CDR3 totals 16 residues. The CDR3 DNA is TGCGCCAGCAGCCAAGAGGGGACTAGAATGGCAGATACGCAGTATTTT. As protein: CASSQEGTRMADTQYF.

The genes are TRBV24-1 and TRBJ2-1, with 7 bases fitting TRBD2. V lost 5 bases, J lost 6 bases, and 9 bases stayed unmatched. Germline assignment: CDR1 KGHDR and CDR2 SFDVKD. The CDR3 has 15 amino acids. The CDR3 loop is CATSGVGLVANEQFF. The CDR3 DNA follows: TGTGCCACCAGTGGGGTCGGACTAGTGGCCAATGAGCAGTTCTTC.

This chain joins TRBV5-1 and TRBJ2-1; a weak D match, TRBD2 (5 bases). The CDR3 covers 17 residues. Trimming cost V 0 bases and J 0 bases, with 13 bases left between them. Germline V gene data show CDR1 as SGHRS and CDR2 as YFSETQ. The CDR3 DNA sequence: TGCGCCAGCAGCTTGGTTAGCGCGACGAGCTCCTACAATGAGCAGTTCTTC. Its protein is CASSLVSATSSYNEQFF.

The chain combines TRBV25-1 with TRBJ1-3; D uncertain. The CDR3 is 15 amino acids. V lost 7 bases to trimming and J lost 0 bases, with 13 bases between them. The germline V gene encodes CDR1 MGHDK and CDR2 SYGVNS. DNA for the CDR3: TGTGCCAGCAAGGAGCCGGGGTTCTCTGGAAACACCATATATTTT. Translation: CASKEPGFSGNTIYF.

The DNA of the CDR3 is TGTGCCAGCACGCCGGGACAGGGCTCCTACGAGCAGTACGTC. Its protein is CASTPGQGSYEQYV. The gene calls are TRBV2 and TRBJ2-7; 9 bases agree with TRBD1. Germline CDR1 and CDR2: SNHLY and FYNNEI. V gave up 7 bases and J gave up 0 bases; unmatched junction bases: 4. The length of the CDR3 is 14 residues.

This chain uses TRBV19 with TRBJ1-5; D possibly corresponds to TRBD1 (5 bases). V lost 10 bases and J 4 bases, leaving 14 bases between the germline ends. This CDR3 is built from 13 residues. Germline CDR1 is LNHDA and CDR2 is SQIVND (reference sequence). CDR3 amino acids: CATAGRTNQPQHF. The CDR3 DNA follows: TGTGCCACCGCGGGACGGACTAATCAGCCCCAGCATTTT.

This chain joins TRBV24-1 and TRBJ2-7; 9 bases are a match to TRBD2. This CDR3 has 15 amino acids. Germline V gene lookup returns CDR1 KGHDR and CDR2 SFDVKD. Trimming took 4 bases from V and 4 from J; bases not matched to a gene: 7. As DNA, the CDR3 is TGTGCCACCAGTGACGGCGGGAGGGCCAAGTACGAGCAGTACTTC. Translation gives CATSDGGRAKYEQYF.

The rearrangement joins TRBV27 to TRBJ2-3, with 11 bases aligning to TRBD2. The junction had 14 bases not matched to a gene; V was cut back by 5 bases and J by 4 bases. CDR1 is MNHEY, CDR2 SMNVEV, per germline (reference sequence). The CDR3 is 18 amino acids. CDR3 sequence reads: CASSPSLVLAGAADTQYF. For the CDR3, the DNA is TGTGCCAGCAGTCCATCATTGGTACTAGCGGGAGCAGCAGATACGCAGTATTTT.

The chain has TRBV7-9 and TRBJ2-2; 10 bases are a match to TRBD2. The V gene end was trimmed by 7 bases and the J gene end by 4 bases; junction bases not matched to a gene: 6. CDR3 length: 15 residues. Germline CDR1 is SEHNR and CDR2 is FQNEAQ (reference sequence). The DNA of the CDR3 is TGTGCCAGCACCCCCGGACTAGCGGTCACCGGGGAGCTGTTTTTT. This translates into CASTPGLAVTGELFF. Full variable domain (remainder filled in from reference TRBV7-9 and TRBJ2-2): DTGVSQNPRHKITKRGQNVTFRCDPISEHNRLYWYRQTLGQGPEFLTYFQNEAQLEKSRLLSDRFSAERPKGSFSTLEIQRTEQGDSAMYLCASTPGLAVTGELFFGEGSRLTVL.

This clone was observed at least ten times. The chain joins TRBV11-2 to TRBJ2-7; D gene uncertain. The CDR3 has 12 amino acids. Germline assignment: CDR1 SGHAT and CDR2 FQNNGV. V lost 5 bases and J lost 5, with 10 bases in between. For the CDR3, the DNA is TGTGCCAGCAGCGTATCCTACGACGAGCAGTACTTC. Translating it yields CASSVSYDEQYF.

V and J are TRBV6-4 and TRBJ1-2, with 9 bases fitting TRBD1. Germline assignment: CDR1 MRHNA and CDR2 SNTAGT. Trimming took 5 bases from V and 3 from J; bases not matched to a gene: 4. The length of the CDR3 is 14 residues. The CDR3: CASSPGTGYYGYTF. The CDR3 nucleotides are TGTGCCAGCAGTCCAGGGACAGGGTACTATGGCTACACCTTC.

The chain couples TRBV5-6 to TRBJ2-7, with D possibly matching TRBD2 (6 bases). CDR3 length: 15 residues. Trimming shortened V by 3 bases and J by 2 bases, and 15 bases separated the two germline ends. The germline V gene has CDR1 SGHDT and CDR2 YYEEEE. The DNA for the CDR3 is TGTGCCAGCAGCTGGGGGGATTCGCAACCCTACGAGCAGTACTTC. Residues: CASSWGDSQPYEQYF.

This clone has a single count. The chain recombines TRBV5-1 with TRBJ2-3, with D possibly being TRBD1 (6 bases). The germline V gene encodes CDR1 SGHRS and CDR2 YFSETQ. The CDR3 has 17 amino acids. V lost 3 bases and J lost 4, with 21 bases in between. This CDR3 reads CASSSTGLTGMADTQYF. The CDR3, as DNA: TGCGCCAGCAGCTCCACGGGCCTAACAGGGATGGCAGATACGCAGTATTTT.

V is TRBV28 and J is TRBJ1-2; 10 nucleotides line up with TRBD1. The CDR3 runs 17 residues. Germline CDR1 is MDHEN and CDR2 is SYDVKM. V was pared by 1 base and J by 4 bases, with 9 bases of the junction left unmatched. The CDR3 region is CASSLFTIRDRGYGYTF. CDR3 sequence (DNA): TGTGCCAGCAGTTTATTCACTATCCGGGACAGGGGCTATGGCTACACCTTC.

This clone was counted only a few times. The CDR3 DNA follows: TGCGCCAGCAGCTTGGAGACAGGGGAGCGTCAGATTCAGTACTTC. It encodes CASSLETGERQIQYF. V usage is TRBV5-1 and J usage is TRBJ2-4; the match to TRBD1 covers 8 bases. Germline V CDR1 and CDR2: SGHRS, YFSETQ. Trimming at V came to 0 bases and at J to 10 bases, leaving 9 bases not matched to a gene. The CDR3 consists of 15 residues.

The chain's CDR3 is CASSKALATSGRAPETQYF. The CDR3 DNA is TGTGCCAGCAGCAAAGCGCTGGCGACTAGCGGGAGGGCCCCAGAGACCCAGTACTTC. The chain recombines TRBV21-1 with TRBJ2-5; TRBD2 reflects the table's D call only, with no check against the DNA. TRBV21-1 is a pseudogene. The CDR3 is made up of 19 amino acids.

The rearrangement uses TRBV5-6 and TRBJ1-2; 9 bases align to TRBD1. Germline CDR1 is SGHDT and CDR2 is YYEEEE. This CDR3 comprises 17 residues. V was clipped by 4 bases and J by 1 base; unmatched bases: 11. CDR3 DNA: TGTGCCAGCAGCGATACCGGCCCGGACAGGGGTAACTATGGCTACACCTTC. It yields the protein CASSDTGPDRGNYGYTF.